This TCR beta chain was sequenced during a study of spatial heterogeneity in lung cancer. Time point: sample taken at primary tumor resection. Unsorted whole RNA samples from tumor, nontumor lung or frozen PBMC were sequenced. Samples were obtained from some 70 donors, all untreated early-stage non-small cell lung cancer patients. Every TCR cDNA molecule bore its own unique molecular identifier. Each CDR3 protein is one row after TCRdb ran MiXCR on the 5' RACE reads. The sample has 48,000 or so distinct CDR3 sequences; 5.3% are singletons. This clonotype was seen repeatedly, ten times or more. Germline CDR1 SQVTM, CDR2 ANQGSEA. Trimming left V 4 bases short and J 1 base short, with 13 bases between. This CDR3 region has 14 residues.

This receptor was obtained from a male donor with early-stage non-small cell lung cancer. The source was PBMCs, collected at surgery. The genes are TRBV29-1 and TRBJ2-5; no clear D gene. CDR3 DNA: TGCAGCGTTGTAGGTTTAGTTGGCCAAGAGACCCAGTACTTC. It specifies CSVVGLVGQETQYF.